This TCR beta chain was recovered during a study of OX40 agonist ivuxolimab in advanced cancers. Overall study context: Patients with prior anti-PD-1, anti-PD-L1 or anti-CTLA-4 therapy were eligible; 35% to 50% had some. Three individuals attained partial responses, comprising one hepatocellular carcinoma case and two cutaneous melanoma cases.

Sequencing was performed with immunoSEQ multiplex PCR; in TCRdb, only in-frame clones are kept and a portion is missing. The sample has some 65,000 clones; about 88% are singletons. Autoimmune disease history or systemic immunosuppression barred patients. The length of the CDR3 is 15 residues. After removal of 4 bases from V and 8 bases from J, the junction contained 10 bases not matched to a gene. Germline CDR1 and CDR2: SEHNR and FQNEAQ (reference sequence). Material: CD4+ or CD8+ T cells sorted from blood, obtained in a trial of the OX40 agonist ivuxolimab. This receptor was identified in an adult with an advanced solid tumor such as melanoma, head and neck, liver or kidney cancer. This chain links TRBV7-9 with TRBJ1-4, with 7 bases matching TRBD1. CDR3 nucleotides: TGTGCCAGCAGCTCGAAGACAGGGAGGGACGAAAAACTGTTTTTT. Its translation is CASSSKTGRDEKLFF.